The 18 T cell receptor beta chains in this list originate from one sample, sequenced in a study of OX40 agonist ivuxolimab in advanced cancers. Profiled with immunoSEQ multiplex PCR; TCRdb holds only in-frame clones, not every one. The sample holds about 70,000 clones, about 81% seen once. The material sequenced was CD4+ or CD8+ T cells sorted from blood, taken in a trial of the OX40 agonist ivuxolimab. The receptors were sampled from an adult with an advanced solid tumor such as melanoma, head and neck, liver or kidney cancer.

The chain employs TRBV5-4 and TRBJ2-7; D is ambiguous. V was trimmed by 0 bases and J by 5 bases, leaving 18 bases between them. This CDR3 has 16 amino acids. Germline values: CDR1 SGHNT, CDR2 YYREEE (reference sequence). This CDR3 reads CASSLASSRPTDEQYF. The CDR3, as DNA: TGTGCCAGCAGCTTGGCGAGTAGCCGCCCCACCGACGAGCAGTACTTC.

The chain uses TRBV19 and TRBJ2-3; 8 nucleotides agree with TRBD1. The J segment lost 2 bases and the V segment lost 3 bases, leaving 13 bases of the junction unmatched. In germline, CDR1 is LNHDA, CDR2 SQIVND (reference sequence). This CDR3 comprises 18 residues. The CDR3 reads CASSMGFSTGVVTDTQYF. The CDR3 DNA sequence: TGTGCCAGTAGTATGGGTTTCTCGACAGGGGTGGTCACAGATACGCAGTATTTT.

The chain combines TRBV29-1 with TRBJ1-1, with a possible D match to TRBD1 (6 bases). The germline V gene has CDR1 SQVTM and CDR2 ANQGSEA. Trimming took off 7 bases at V and 0 bases at J, with 12 bases between the two ends. This CDR3 is 13 amino acids long. The CDR3 DNA reads TGCAGCGGGTGGACAGAGTTGAACACTGAAGCTTTCTTT. Translating it yields CSGWTELNTEAFF.

J is TRBJ1-1 and V is TRBV5-6; possibly TRBD1 for D (6 bases). V lost 4 bases, J lost 7 bases, and 17 bases lay in between. This CDR3 has 14 amino acids. Germline V CDR1 and CDR2: SGHDT, YYEEEE. CDR3 bases: TGTGCCAGCAGCCCTACCGACAGGCTACTTGAAGCTTTCTTT. This encodes CASSPTDRLLEAFF.

This rearrangement joins TRBV11-3 to TRBJ1-1; the D is unclear. The CDR3 contains 16 residues. V lost 0 bases and J lost 3, with 14 bases in between. The germline gives CDR1 SGHNT, CDR2 YENEEA. CDR3 bases: TGTGCCAGCAGCTTAGAAGTGCTGTTGGCAGACACTGAAGCTTTCTTT. Translating it yields CASSLEVLLADTEAFF.

The chain uses TRBV7-3 and TRBJ1-5; weak D call: TRBD1 (6 bases). The V end was cut by 5 bases, the J end by 7 bases, with 12 bases between. From germline, CDR1 is SGHTA and CDR2 FQGTGA. The CDR3 sequence is 13 residues long. The CDR3 loop reads CASSPDRAQPQHF. CDR3 coding DNA: TGTGCCAGCAGCCCGGACAGAGCCCAGCCCCAGCATTTT.

J is TRBJ2-1 and V is TRBV7-9; the match to TRBD1 covers 12 bases. The germline CDR1 and CDR2 sequences are SEHNR and FQNEAQ (reference sequence). V shed 8 bases and J 6 bases; nucleotides not matched to a gene: 11. The CDR3 covers 16 residues. CDR3 amino acids: CASPPQGTGGFNEQFF. CDR3 DNA sequence: TGTGCCAGCCCCCCCCAGGGGACAGGGGGCTTCAATGAGCAGTTCTTC.

The chain links TRBV7-2 to TRBJ2-5; TRBD2 might be the D (6 bases). Trimming took off 5 bases at V and 1 base at J, with 11 bases between the two ends. Per the germline V gene, CDR1 is SGHTA and CDR2 is FQGNSA. The CDR3 loop spans 14 amino acids. Here the CDR3 DNA reads TGTGCCAGCAGCCAAGGGACTTCCCAAGAGACCCAGTACTTC. It translates to CASSQGTSQETQYF.

The chain has TRBV6-5 and TRBJ2-7; 7 nucleotides agree with TRBD1. V was clipped by 6 bases and J by 4 bases; unmatched bases: 9. The germline gives CDR1 MNHEY, CDR2 SVGAGI. This CDR3 is built from 14 residues. CDR3 residues: CASRTRDSRYEQYF. CDR3 coding DNA: TGTGCCAGCAGAACCCGGGACAGTCGATACGAGCAGTACTTC.

The chain employs TRBV15 and TRBJ2-3; 10 bases align to TRBD1. CDR1 is LNHNV and CDR2 is YYDKDF in the germline V gene (reference sequence). The length of the CDR3 is 16 residues. After removal of 1 base from V and 2 bases from J, the junction contained 3 bases not matched to a gene. CDR3 coding DNA: TGTGCCACCAGCAGAGGGACAGGGGGGATCACAGATACGCAGTATTTT. It is translated as CATSRGTGGITDTQYF.

This sequence joins TRBV4-1 and TRBJ1-3; D unresolved. V lost 0 bases and J 0 bases, leaving 15 bases between the germline ends. Per germline, CDR1 MGHRA and CDR2 YSYEKL. The CDR3 is 18 amino acids. The CDR3 loop reads CASSQDRSSLHSGNTIYF. CDR3 in DNA: TGCGCCAGCAGCCAAGATCGTTCCAGCCTTCACTCTGGAAACACCATATATTTT.

The rearrangement joins TRBV11-2 to TRBJ2-7, with a tentative D call TRBD1 (6 bases). CDR1 and CDR2 (germline): SGHAT, FQNNGV. V lost 5 bases, J lost 4 bases, and 18 bases lay in between. The CDR3 contains 15 residues. CDR3 residues: CASSPSGTTGYEQYF. CDR3 coding DNA: TGTGCCAGCAGCCCCTCCGGGACGACAGGATACGAGCAGTACTTC.

The chain employs TRBV18 and TRBJ1-6; a weak D match, TRBD1 (5 bases). The CDR3 runs to 15 residues. V was pared by 6 bases and J by 0 bases, with 9 bases between. Germline assignment: CDR1 KGHSH and CDR2 LQKENI. CDR3 amino acids: CASSPGGSYNSPLHF. The CDR3 DNA is TGTGCCAGCTCCCCCGGGGGCTCCTATAATTCACCCCTCCACTTT.

This clone is a singleton in its sample. CDR3 sequence reads: CASSLTHAGGYTF. The CDR3 nucleotides are TGTGCCAGCAGTTTGACCCATGCCGGGGGCTACACCTTC. The chain uses TRBV6-5 and TRBJ1-2, with unresolved D. The CDR3 sequence is 13 residues long. Trimming pared 4 bases from V and 8 bases from J, leaving 14 bases between. Germline lookup yields CDR1 MNHEY and CDR2 SVGAGI.

The chain couples TRBV5-1 to TRBJ1-2; TRBD1 might be the D (5 bases). The germline V gene has CDR1 SGHRS and CDR2 YFSETQ. V was pared by 4 bases and J by 2 bases, with 9 bases between. The CDR3 covers 13 residues. This CDR3 reads CASSGQGNYGYTF. The CDR3 coding sequence is TGCGCCAGCAGCGGCCAGGGAAACTATGGCTACACCTTC. Based on the CDR3 plus reference TRBV5-1 and TRBJ1-2, the full variable domain is KAGVTQTPRYLIKTRGQQVTLSCSPISGHRSVSWYQQTPGQGLQFLFEYFSETQRNKGNFPGRFSGRQFSNSRSEMNVSTLELGDSALYLCASSGQGNYGYTFGSGTRLTVV.

The V call is TRBV25-1, the J call TRBJ2-7, with 9 bases lining up with TRBD1. Germline lookup yields CDR1 MGHDK and CDR2 SYGVNS. This CDR3 spans 12 amino acids. With V trimmed by 6 bases and J by 6 bases, 3 bases remained unmatched. CDR3 residues: CASRQGAREQYF. As DNA, the CDR3 is TGTGCCAGCAGACAGGGGGCGCGCGAGCAGTACTTC.

V is TRBV18 and J is TRBJ1-4; D remains unclear. There are 13 residues in the CDR3. The ends were cut back, 3 bases at V and 5 bases at J, with 7 bases in the middle. Per the germline V gene, CDR1 is KGHSH and CDR2 is LQKENI. Here the CDR3 reads CASSPDLNEKLFF. The CDR3, as DNA: TGTGCCAGCTCACCCGATCTAAATGAAAAACTGTTTTTT.

The chain is built from TRBV21-1 and TRBJ2-7; the DNA was not used to check the table's D call, TRBD2. TRBV21-1 is a pseudogene locus. The CDR3 contains 13 residues. As DNA, the CDR3 is TGTGCCAGCGAGGAGCGGGGCTCCTACGAGCAGTACTTC. It is translated as CASEERGSYEQYF.